This T cell receptor beta chain was captured in a study of neurological immune-mediated disorders. At the level of the study: Secondary progressive cases numbered 3 among the approximately 35 multiple sclerosis patients, while the other 31 were relapsing-remitting.

PBMCs numbering 2 million and stored at -80 C yielded the unsorted libraries. The team produced cDNA through 5'RACE using 10-nucleotide random UMIs. Every sequencing run generated in excess of 160 million TCR-beta sequences. These sequences covered 15-18 subjects. TCRdb ran MiXCR on the 5' RACE reads and lists one entry per CDR3 protein. The data hold around 66,000 distinct CDR3 sequences, with roughly 5.5% observed a single time. Sequences were obtained from PBMCs. The source is a woman aged 30 to 39 with multiple sclerosis.

CDR3 loop: CASSGKRYQPQHF. In DNA, the CDR3 is TGTGCCAGCAGTGGTAAAAGGTATCAGCCCCAGCATTTT. The chain recombines TRBV12-3 or TRBV12-4 with TRBJ1-5; D not resolved. The CDR3 has 13 residues. Trimming cost V 5 bases and J 5 bases, with 10 bases left between them.